The clone carrying this T cell receptor beta chain appeared once. The record originates from a study of blood T cells in healthy people across ages. PCR was performed a second time for about 6 to 11 cycles using a sample-barcoded 5' primer and a J-beta primer mix. Researchers report that each sample yielded at least 3 million CDR3-containing paired-end reads. Each CDR3 protein gets one entry after TCRdb re-called the 5' RACE reads with MiXCR. Of about 1.4 million distinct CDR3 sequences listed, approximately 59% were seen once; the top ten hold approximately 7%. Germline V gives CDR1 SGHRS, CDR2 YFSETQ. Trimming pared 8 bases from V and 5 bases from J, leaving 16 bases between. CDR3 length: 13 amino acids.

Sequencing input: blood. This receptor was obtained from a man younger than 35 in good health. V is TRBV5-1 and J is TRBJ1-1, with D perhaps TRBD1 (5 bases). Here the CDR3 reads CASHAGWGTEAFF. The CDR3 DNA is TGCGCCAGTCATGCAGGGTGGGGTACTGAAGCTTTCTTT. Combining the CDR3 with reference TRBV5-1 and TRBJ1-1 gives the whole variable domain KAGVTQTPRYLIKTRGQQVTLSCSPISGHRSVSWYQQTPGQGLQFLFEYFSETQRNKGNFPGRFSGRQFSNSRSEMNVSTLELGDSALYLCASHAGWGTEAFFGQGTRLTVV.